A single sample is the source of the 25 T cell receptor beta chains below, sequenced in a study of cytomegalovirus exposure and HLA in healthy donors. Both 60 Vbeta primers and 13 Jbeta primers went into the PCR. Repertoires were generated with immunoSEQ multiplex PCR, while TCRdb's copy carries only in-frame clones and drops some. The table records approximately 120,000 clones, approximately 76% of them present only once. The sample comprised PBMCs. These receptors all come from a woman aged 45 to 65 in good health and CMV-seropositive.

The rearrangement uses TRBV7-9 and TRBJ1-6, with D possibly TRBD1 on 5 matching bases. CDR1 is SEHNR, CDR2 FQNEAQ, per germline (reference sequence). CDR3 length equals 13 residues. V gave up 4 bases and J gave up 10 bases, with 11 bases separating them. The DNA for the CDR3 is TGTGCCAGCAGCTCCCAGGGATACTCACCCCTCCACTTT. Translation gives CASSSQGYSPLHF. Full variable domain (outside the CDR3, taken from reference TRBV7-9 and TRBJ1-6): DTGVSQNPRHKITKRGQNVTFRCDPISEHNRLYWYRQTLGQGPEFLTYFQNEAQLEKSRLLSDRFSAERPKGSFSTLEIQRTEQGDSAMYLCASSSQGYSPLHFGNGTRLTVT.

Turning to this clone: At one boundary the junction diverges from the germline segment, which might be a read error. V is TRBV7-9 and J is TRBJ2-5, with 12 bases lining up with TRBD1. The CDR3 is made up of 16 amino acids. In germline, CDR1 is SEHNR, CDR2 FQNEAQ (reference sequence). This CDR3 reads CASSLAGTGGAETQYF. The CDR3 DNA is TGTGCCAGCAGCCTAGCCGGGACAGGGGGCGCGGAGACCCAGTACTTC.

This clone was picked up one time. The chain is built from TRBV2 and TRBJ2-2; TRBD2 is a possible D gene (6 bases). The CDR3 is made up of 13 amino acids. CDR1 is SNHLY and CDR2 is FYNNEI in the germline V gene. The V and J ends lost 10 bases and 7 bases respectively, with 16 bases between them. Here the CDR3 reads CATSGEVHGELFF. CDR3 DNA sequence: TGTGCCACCTCGGGAGAGGTCCACGGGGAGCTGTTTTTT.

About this clone itself: One end of the junction fails to match germline, which may point to a read error. The CDR3 nucleotides read TGTGCCATCAGTGACGAAAAGACTCGGCTCGACTTC. It yields the protein CAISDEKTRLDF. The chain uses TRBV10-3 and TRBJ1-2; D unresolved. CDR3 length equals 12 residues. Germline lookup yields CDR1 ENHRY and CDR2 SYGVKD.

The CDR3 coding sequence is TGTGCCAGCAGCTTGCGGGATTTCTATGGCTACACCTTC. It encodes CASSLRDFYGYTF. V and J are TRBV5-4 and TRBJ1-2, with unresolved D. The ends were cut back, 1 base at V and 4 bases at J, with 8 bases in the middle. Germline CDR1 reads SGHNT; CDR2 reads YYREEE (reference sequence). This CDR3 is built from 13 residues.

This clone was counted a few times. This chain links TRBV5-4 with TRBJ1-1, with TRBD1 as a possible D gene (5 bases). Per germline, CDR1 SGHNT and CDR2 YYREEE (reference sequence). The CDR3 consists of 12 residues. Trimming took off 4 bases at V and 6 bases at J, with 10 bases between the two ends. CDR3 in amino acids: CASSRGQPEAFF. As DNA, the CDR3 is TGTGCCAGCAGCAGAGGACAACCTGAAGCTTTCTTT.

Details on this clone: A junction boundary mismatches the germline segment, possibly from a read error. The chain uses TRBV7-3 and TRBJ2-5; TRBD2 matches at 13 bases. The CDR3 extends over 16 amino acids. Germline V gene data show CDR1 as SGHTA and CDR2 as FQGTGA. The CDR3 DNA follows: TGTGCCAACAGCTTGGGACTAGCGGGAAAAAGGGAGACCCAGTACTTC. Translating it yields CANSLGLAGKRETQYF.

The chain carries TRBV5-1 and TRBJ1-1, with D maybe TRBD1 (6 bases). The CDR3 contains 11 residues. V was clipped by 4 bases and J by 8 bases, with 9 bases between them. In germline, CDR1 is SGHRS, CDR2 YFSETQ. The CDR3 is CASSAGTEAFF. The DNA of the CDR3 is TGCGCCAGCAGCGCCGGGACAGAAGCTTTCTTT.

The chain joins TRBV9 to TRBJ2-1, with D possibly TRBD2 on 5 matching bases. The CDR3 consists of 15 residues. The germline V gene has CDR1 SGDLS and CDR2 YYNGEE. Between the trimmed V and J ends, which lost 0 bases and 9 bases, there was a span of 16 bases. This chain's CDR3 is CASSVGESEVGEQFF. For the CDR3, the DNA is TGTGCCAGCAGCGTAGGGGAGTCAGAGGTTGGTGAGCAGTTCTTC. The complete variable domain, with remaining parts taken from reference TRBV9 and TRBJ2-1, reads DSGVTQTPKHLITATGQRVTLRCSPRSGDLSVYWYQQSLDQGLQFLIQYYNGEERAKGNILERFSAQQFPDLHSELNLSSLELGDSALYFCASSVGESEVGEQFFGPGTRLTVL.

This clone has just a few counts. The rearrangement uses TRBV13 and TRBJ2-3, with D perhaps matching TRBD1 (6 bases). CDR1 is PRHDT, CDR2 FYEKMQ, per germline (reference sequence). Deletions cut 5 bases from V and 3 bases from J, with 12 bases between. This CDR3 is 14 amino acids long. CDR3 DNA sequence: TGTGCCAGCAGCCCTCGAGGGGGAACAGATACGCAGTATTTT. This gives the protein CASSPRGGTDTQYF. Full variable domain (missing parts from reference TRBV13 and TRBJ2-3): AAGVIQSPRHLIKEKRETATLKCYPIPRHDTVYWYQQGPGQDPQFLISFYEKMQSDKGSIPDRFSAQQFSDYHSELNMSSLELGDSALYFCASSPRGGTDTQYFGPGTRLTVL.

This chain links TRBV7-9 with TRBJ2-5; 9 bases are a match to TRBD2. Germline V CDR1 and CDR2: SEHNR, FQNEAQ (reference sequence). The CDR3 is 14 residues long. Unmatched junction bases numbered 4, after V lost 4 bases and J lost 4 bases. For the CDR3, the DNA is TGTGCCAGCAGCTCCTTAGCGGGGGTAGAGACCCAGTACTTC. Residues: CASSSLAGVETQYF.

This clone has just one count. The chain has TRBV5-4 and TRBJ1-4; 9 nucleotides agree with TRBD1. V was pared by 4 bases and J by 7 bases, with 8 bases of the junction left unmatched. From germline, CDR1 is SGHNT and CDR2 YYREEE (reference sequence). The CDR3 has 15 amino acids. CDR3 amino acids: CASSLGQGSGEKLFF. The CDR3 DNA is TGTGCCAGCAGCCTTGGACAGGGGAGTGGTGAAAAACTGTTTTTT.

The chain has TRBV6-6 and TRBJ2-3; possible D gene TRBD2, 6 bases. Trimming shortened V by 0 bases and J by 3 bases, and 13 bases separated the two germline ends. Looked up from germline, CDR1 is MNHNY and CDR2 is SVGAGI (reference sequence). The CDR3 extends over 16 amino acids. CDR3 sequence reads: CASSYSAGSVTDTQYF. CDR3 in DNA: TGTGCCAGCAGTTACTCCGCCGGGAGCGTAACAGATACGCAGTATTTT.

The chain carries TRBV25-1 and TRBJ2-1; no clear D gene. The V and J ends lost 6 bases and 6 bases respectively, with 15 bases between them. Germline lookup yields CDR1 MGHDK and CDR2 SYGVNS. The CDR3 has 14 residues. The CDR3 region is CASSAGYSSNEQFF. The CDR3 nucleotides read TGTGCCAGCAGCGCAGGCTATTCGAGCAATGAGCAGTTCTTC. The whole variable domain, remainder taken from reference TRBV25-1 and TRBJ2-1, is EADIYQTPRYLVIGTGKKITLECSQTMGHDKMYWYQQDPGMELHLIHYSYGVNSTEKGDLSSESTVSRIRTEHFPLTLESARPSHTSQYLCASSAGYSSNEQFFGPGTRLTVL.

This rearrangement joins TRBV9 to TRBJ2-7, with D maybe TRBD2 (6 bases). Trimming took off 2 bases at V and 3 bases at J, with 12 bases between the two ends. CDR3 size: 14 residues. Germline values: CDR1 SGDLS, CDR2 YYNGEE. The CDR3 loop reads CASSVTPEGYEQYF. CDR3 DNA sequence: TGTGCCAGCAGCGTGACTCCGGAGGGCTACGAGCAGTACTTC.

The chain is built from TRBV5-1 and TRBJ2-4, with no clear D. This CDR3 comprises 14 residues. V lost 3 bases and J 5 bases, leaving 12 bases between the germline ends. CDR1 is SGHRS, CDR2 YFSETQ, per germline. The CDR3: CASSSPERQNIQYF. The CDR3 DNA sequence: TGCGCCAGCAGCTCCCCAGAACGTCAAAACATTCAGTACTTC.

In its sample, this clone was seen once. This chain links TRBV9 with TRBJ1-4; D is perhaps TRBD1 (6 bases). The CDR3 runs to 14 residues. Trimming removed 4 bases at V and 8 bases at J, with 15 bases between. From germline, CDR1 is SGDLS and CDR2 YYNGEE. The CDR3 DNA reads TGTGCCAGCAGCCAAGGGGGATCCGGGGAAAAACTGTTTTTT. As protein: CASSQGGSGEKLFF. The variable domain in full, with the rest retrieved from reference TRBV9 and TRBJ1-4, is DSGVTQTPKHLITATGQRVTLRCSPRSGDLSVYWYQQSLDQGLQFLIQYYNGEERAKGNILERFSAQQFPDLHSELNLSSLELGDSALYFCASSQGGSGEKLFFGSGTQLSVL.

The table lists this clone with a few counts. CDR3 in DNA: TGTGCCAGCAGTGGCGATAGCACAGATACGCAGTATTTT. Protein sequence: CASSGDSTDTQYF. The chain has TRBV6-1 and TRBJ2-3; no reliable D call. The CDR3 loop spans 13 amino acids. V shed 4 bases and J shed 0 bases, with 5 bases lying between them. Germline loops: CDR1 MNHNS, CDR2 SASEGT.

The chain carries TRBV27 and TRBJ2-5; possible D gene TRBD2, 5 bases. V lost 5 bases, J lost 3 bases, and 16 bases lay in between. Per germline, CDR1 MNHEY and CDR2 SMNVEV (reference sequence). There are 15 residues in the CDR3. The CDR3 bases are TGTGCCAGCAGTCCCCAAGGGCGAGGGAAAGAGACCCAGTACTTC. It codes for CASSPQGRGKETQYF.

This clone came up a few times. The chain has TRBV2 and TRBJ1-2, with D possibly matching TRBD1 (5 bases). Germline V gives CDR1 SNHLY, CDR2 FYNNEI. The CDR3 covers 14 residues. Trimming removed 7 bases at V and 7 bases at J, with 19 bases between. The CDR3, as DNA: TGTGCCAGCACTACATTGAAGGGGATGGGTGGCTACACCTTC. Its protein is CASTTLKGMGGYTF.

The J gene is TRBJ1-2, the V gene TRBV27, with D possibly TRBD1 on 6 matching bases. Germline loops: CDR1 MNHEY, CDR2 SMNVEV (reference sequence). Trimming removed 9 bases at V and 4 bases at J, with 15 bases between. The CDR3 loop spans 13 amino acids. In DNA, the CDR3 is TGTGCCAGTATGGGACACATTTCCTATGGCTACACCTTC. Translated, it gives CASMGHISYGYTF.

The V and J genes are TRBV15 and TRBJ2-7, with TRBD2 identical over 11 bases. With V trimmed by 0 bases and J by 5 bases, 12 bases remained unmatched. Germline loops: CDR1 LNHNV, CDR2 YYDKDF (reference sequence). The CDR3 loop spans 18 amino acids. The CDR3 here is CATSRDSVAGGPGDEQYF. CDR3 coding DNA: TGTGCCACCAGCAGAGATTCGGTAGCGGGGGGGCCGGGTGACGAGCAGTACTTC. Full variable domain (remainder filled in from reference TRBV15 and TRBJ2-7): DAMVIQNPRYQVTQFGKPVTLSCSQTLNHNVMYWYQQKSSQAPKLLFHYYDKDFNNEADTPDNFQSRRPNTSFCFLDIRSPGLGDTAMYLCATSRDSVAGGPGDEQYFGPGTRLTVT.

A note on this clone: Other DNA sequences from this sample encode an identical CDR3 as well. V gene TRBV4-3 combines with J gene TRBJ2-5; possible D gene TRBD1, 6 bases. The CDR3 is 16 amino acids. Germline V gene sequence: CDR1 LGHNA, CDR2 YSLEER. Trimming took off 6 bases at V and 5 bases at J, with 22 bases between the two ends. CDR3 nucleotide sequence: TGCGCCAGCAGTCCCGGGACACACGATTTAGGGGAGACCCAGTACTTC. Translation: CASSPGTHDLGETQYF.

This clone was detected a few times. CDR3 in amino acids: CASSPRAQGTQYF. In DNA, the CDR3 is TGTGCCAGCTCACCACGGGCCCAGGGTACGCAGTATTTT. This chain links TRBV18 with TRBJ2-3; D is possibly TRBD1 (5 bases). V lost 1 base, J lost 8 bases, and 10 bases lay in between. The CDR3 runs 13 residues. Germline V gene lookup returns CDR1 KGHSH and CDR2 LQKENI.

The rearrangement joins TRBV6-1 to TRBJ2-7, with 8 bases fitting TRBD1. This CDR3 is built from 13 residues. CDR1 is MNHNS, CDR2 SASEGT, per germline. V dropped 4 bases and J dropped 6; count of bases not matched to a gene: 5. The CDR3 loop reads CASSAQGAVEQYF. For the CDR3, the DNA is TGTGCCAGCAGTGCTCAGGGGGCTGTCGAGCAGTACTTC.